These T cell receptor beta chains were read from a single sample in a study of cytomegalovirus exposure and HLA in healthy donors. The data were produced by immunoSEQ multiplex PCR, yet TCRdb's version contains in-frame clones alone and is incomplete. The sample includes around 130,000 clones, 80% of them seen just once. Sequencing used PBMCs. These receptors all come from a female donor in good health and CMV-seronegative. Each CDR3 is given with its conserved first and last residue. A D gene is named only where the DNA matches it firmly. Size values are once, few and many counts, or a class for expanded clones, and some rows have none.

v_call	clone_size	d_call	j_call	cdr3_nt	cdr3_aa
TRBV4-1	NA	TRBD2	TRBJ2-7	TGCGCCAGCAGCCAAGATTGGCGGGAGGGCTACGAGCAGTACTTC	CASSQDWREGYEQYF
TRBV28	NA	TRBD2	TRBJ2-1	TGTGCCAGCAGCCCGCAAGCGGGAGTCACGGATGAGCAGTTCTTC	CASSPQAGVTDEQFF
TRBV6-5	NA	TRBD1	TRBJ1-2	TGTGCCAGCAGTACAAGACAGGGACACTATGGCTACACCTTC	CASSTRQGHYGYTF
TRBV7-9	few	NA	TRBJ2-2	TGTGCCAGCAGCCCCCCCCTGAGCGGCCACACCGGGGAGCTGTTTTTT	CASSPPLSGHTGELFF
TRBV5-1	NA	NA	TRBJ2-3	TGCGCCAGCAGCTTGGCTTCGGGAGATACGCAGTATTTT	CASSLASGDTQYF
TRBV19	NA	TRBD2	TRBJ2-7	TGTGCCAGTAGTCCAGGGACTAGCGGATCTCTCTCCTACGAGCAGTACTTC	CASSPGTSGSLSYEQYF
TRBV5-6	NA	NA	TRBJ2-2	TGTGCCAGCAGCTTGGCAGGGAACACCGGGGAGCTGTTTTTT	CASSLAGNTGELFF
TRBV6-1	NA	TRBD1	TRBJ2-7	TGTGCCAGCAGAGAAGGGTGGACAGGGAGTGCATACGAGCAGTACTTC	CASREGWTGSAYEQYF
TRBV27	NA	TRBD2	TRBJ2-7	TGTGCCAGCAGTCCGGGACTAGCGATTCACGAGCAGTACTTC	CASSPGLAIHEQYF
TRBV28	NA	TRBD2	TRBJ2-3	TGTGCCAGCAGTTTCCTTGGGCTAGCGGGTTCAGATACGCAGTATTTT	CASSFLGLAGSDTQYF
TRBV7-6	NA	NA	TRBJ1-1	TGTGCCAGCAGCTTAGATCCGGGATACATGAACACTGAAGCTTTCTTT	CASSLDPGYMNTEAFF
TRBV6-1	NA	NA	TRBJ1-4	TGTGCCGTATCTGGAGGGTTTAATGAAAAACTGTTTTTT	CAVSGGFNEKLFF
TRBV5-6	NA	NA	TRBJ1-5	TGTGCCAGCAGCTCTGGCCAGCCGGGGAATCAGCCCCAGCATTTT	CASSSGQPGNQPQHF
TRBV28	NA	NA	TRBJ1-5	TGTGCCAGCAGTAGATACGGGACGGGAGGCAATCAGCCCCAGCATTTT	CASSRYGTGGNQPQHF
TRBV2	NA	TRBD1	TRBJ2-7	TGTGCCAGCAGTGATATGGGGCGACAGGGCACGCAGTACTTC	CASSDMGRQGTQYF
TRBV25-1	NA	NA	TRBJ2-5	TGTGCCAGCACCCCAACCGCGGAGGTGGCCCAGTACTTC	CASTPTAEVAQYF
TRBV28	NA	TRBD2	TRBJ2-2	TGTGCCAGCAGCTCCAGCGGGAGGGCAACCGGGGAGCTGTTTTTT	CASSSSGRATGELFF
TRBV5-6	NA	NA	TRBJ2-1	TGTGCCAGCACCCCCCAGGGGTCCTACAATGAGCAGTTCTTC	CASTPQGSYNEQFF
TRBV28	NA	TRBD2	TRBJ2-2	TGTGCCACCGACACTAGCGGGAGCGGCGGGGAGCTGTTTTTT	CATDTSGSGGELFF
TRBV9	once	TRBD1	TRBJ1-4	TGTGCCAGCAGCGTAGAGGGGGCGCCCCTTGAAAAACTGTTTTTT	CASSVEGAPLEKLFF
TRBV7-9	NA	NA	TRBJ1-5	TGTGCCAGCAGCTTACGGGGGGCCGGCAATCAGCCCCAGCATTTT	CASSLRGAGNQPQHF
TRBV27	NA	TRBD1	TRBJ2-7	TGTGCCAGCAGCCAAAATCTAGGACAGGGGGCATCCTACGAGCAGTACTTC	CASSQNLGQGASYEQYF
TRBV28	NA	TRBD2	TRBJ2-1	TGTGCGGGGGGGAGGGGCTCCTACAATGAGCAGTTCTTC	CAGGRGSYNEQFF
TRBV6-5	NA	TRBD1	TRBJ1-1	TGTGCCAGCAGGCCAGCGGGAGGTCAGGGACAGAAAGCTTTCTTT	CASRPAGGQGQKAFF
TRBV9	NA	TRBD1	TRBJ1-2	TGTGCCAGCAGCTTCCCGGGACAGGGTGGCTATGGCTACACCTTC	CASSFPGQGGYGYTF
TRBV5-4	NA	NA	TRBJ2-2	TGTGCCAGCAGCTTGGCCAATGGACTCTACACCGGGGAGCTGTTTTTT	CASSLANGLYTGELFF
TRBV6-1	NA	TRBD2	TRBJ2-7	TGTGCCAGCAGTGAACCCTATGGGGGGGTCTACTCCTACGAGCAGTACTTC	CASSEPYGGVYSYEQYF
TRBV6-1	NA	NA	TRBJ1-4	TGTGCCAGCAGTGAAGCGTTCGGGGGAGGAGGGGAAAAACTGTTTTTT	CASSEAFGGGGEKLFF
TRBV4-1	NA	TRBD1	TRBJ2-2	TGCGCCAGCAGCCGGACAGGGGAGAACACCGGGGAGCTGTTTTTT	CASSRTGENTGELFF
TRBV30	NA	NA	TRBJ2-7	TGTGCCTGGAGCGACAGTCGCGAGCAGTACTTC	CAWSDSREQYF
TRBV6-5	NA	NA	TRBJ1-1	TGTGCCAGCAGTTATGACAGCTGGAGTACTGAAGCTTTCTTT	CASSYDSWSTEAFF
TRBV11-2	NA	TRBD1	TRBJ1-2	TGTGCCAGCAGCTTAGGGGGGACAGCTTCTAACTATGGCTACACCTTC	CASSLGGTASNYGYTF
TRBV27	few	TRBD1	TRBJ1-1	TGTGCCAGCAGTTTAACAGGGGAAACTGAAGCTTTCTTT	CASSLTGETEAFF
TRBV11-3	NA	TRBD2	TRBJ2-1	TGTGCCAGCAGCTTAGGGGTAGCGGGAGTCGCATCTGAGCAGTTCTTC	CASSLGVAGVASEQFF
TRBV18	once	NA	TRBJ2-5	TGTGCCAGCTTAGACAGTCCCCAAGAGACCCAGTACTTC	CASLDSPQETQYF
TRBV14	few	TRBD1	TRBJ2-5	TGTGCCAGCAGCCAGTGGGGCAGGGGGCAAGAGACCCAGTACTTC	CASSQWGRGQETQYF
TRBV5-4	NA	NA	TRBJ2-7	TGTGCCAGCAGCTTCTCTAGCGTCCACGAGCAGTACTTC	CASSFSSVHEQYF
TRBV28	NA	TRBD2	TRBJ2-1	TGTGCCAGCAGTTCTAGGACTAGCGGGAGTCTCAATGAGCAGTTCTTC	CASSSRTSGSLNEQFF
TRBV7-8	few	TRBD1	TRBJ1-2	TGTGCCAGCAGCTCCGGGGACAGCTATGGCTACACCTTC	CASSSGDSYGYTF
TRBV28	NA	NA	TRBJ1-5	TGTGCCAGCAGTTTGCTCTATAGCCAAAGCAATCAGCCCCAGCATTTT	CASSLLYSQSNQPQHF
TRBV2	NA	NA	TRBJ1-1	TGTGCCAGCAGAAGGAGGCAGGGGCCTACTGAAGCTTTCTTT	CASRRRQGPTEAFF
TRBV10-3	once	TRBD1	TRBJ1-5	TGTGCCATCACGGACAGGGAGGATCAGCCCCAGCATTTT	CAITDREDQPQHF